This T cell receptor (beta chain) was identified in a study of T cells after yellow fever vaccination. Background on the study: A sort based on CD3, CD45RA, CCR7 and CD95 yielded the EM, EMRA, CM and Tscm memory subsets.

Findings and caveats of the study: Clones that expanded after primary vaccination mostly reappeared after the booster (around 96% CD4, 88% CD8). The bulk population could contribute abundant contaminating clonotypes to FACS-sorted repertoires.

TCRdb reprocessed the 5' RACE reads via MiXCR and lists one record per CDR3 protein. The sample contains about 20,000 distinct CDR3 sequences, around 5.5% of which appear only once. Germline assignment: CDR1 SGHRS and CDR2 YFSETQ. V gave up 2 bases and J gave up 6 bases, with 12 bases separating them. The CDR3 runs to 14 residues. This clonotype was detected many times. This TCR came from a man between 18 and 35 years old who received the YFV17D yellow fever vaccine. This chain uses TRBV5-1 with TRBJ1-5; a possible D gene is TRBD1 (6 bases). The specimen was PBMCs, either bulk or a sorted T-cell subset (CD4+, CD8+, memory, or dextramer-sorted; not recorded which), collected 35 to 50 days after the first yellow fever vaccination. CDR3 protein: CASSLGGRGQPQHF. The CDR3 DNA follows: TGCGCCAGCAGCTTAGGGGGGCGAGGTCAGCCCCAGCATTTT.